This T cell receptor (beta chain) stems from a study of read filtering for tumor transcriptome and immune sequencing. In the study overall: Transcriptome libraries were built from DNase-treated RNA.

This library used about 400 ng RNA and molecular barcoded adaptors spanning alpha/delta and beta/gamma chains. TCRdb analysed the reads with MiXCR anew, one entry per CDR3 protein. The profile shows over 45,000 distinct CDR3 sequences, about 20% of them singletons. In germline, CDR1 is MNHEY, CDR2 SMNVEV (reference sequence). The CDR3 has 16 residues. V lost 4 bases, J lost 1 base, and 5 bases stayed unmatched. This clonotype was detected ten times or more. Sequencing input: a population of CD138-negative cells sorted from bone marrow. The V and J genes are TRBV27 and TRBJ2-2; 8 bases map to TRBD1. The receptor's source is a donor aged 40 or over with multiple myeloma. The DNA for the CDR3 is TGTGCCAGCAGTTCTGGACAGGGCCTGAACACCGGGGAGCTGTTTTTT. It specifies CASSSGQGLNTGELFF.